This is a list of T cell receptor beta chains from one sample in a study of Graves' ophthalmopathy and Graves' hyperthyroidism. One entry per CDR3 protein results from TCRdb running MiXCR on the multiplex PCR reads. The sample shows about 370,000 distinct CDR3 sequences, approximately 18% of them seen only once. The sequenced material came from peripheral blood. The receptors come from an adult woman with stable Graves' hyperthyroidism. The CDR3 runs from the conserved cysteine through the conserved F or W. The D gene is left open where the match is weak. Clone size is stated in some rows and not others, as once, few, many or a class when expanded.

TRBJ2-7 | TRBV28 | NA | many | CASSHLTGLYEQYF | TGTGCCAGCAGTCACCTGACAGGCCTCTACGAGCAGTACTTC
TRBJ2-5 | TRBV9 | NA | few | CASTAWDNQETQYF | TGTGCCAGCACCGCCTGGGACAACCAAGAGACCCAGTACTTC
TRBJ1-2 | TRBV28 | NA | few | CAGEDRYGYTF | TGTGCCGGAGAGGACCGCTATGGCTACACCTTC
TRBJ2-6 | TRBV6-1 | NA | NA | CASSETVLFSGANVLTF | TGTGCCAGCAGTGAAACAGTACTTTTCTCTGGGGCCAACGTCCTGACTTTC
TRBJ1-3 | TRBV30 | TRBD1 | many | CAWSPQPGTVSGNTIYF | TGTGCCTGGAGTCCCCAACCCGGGACAGTCTCTGGAAACACCATATATTTT
TRBJ2-5 | TRBV7-3 | NA | NA | CASSLIGGESQYF | TGTGCCAGCAGCTTAATAGGGGGGGAGTCCCAGTACTTC
TRBJ2-5 | TRBV20-1 | NA | many | CSGRRGEETQYF | TGCAGCGGGCGAAGGGGTGAAGAGACCCAGTACTTC
TRBJ1-4 | TRBV18 | NA | NA | CASSPQGSDEKLFF | TGTGCCAGCTCACCACAGGGTTCGGATGAAAAACTGTTTTTT
TRBJ2-2 | TRBV13 | TRBD2 | many | CASSLGPGGGELFF | TGTGCCAGCAGCTTAGGACCGGGGGGCGGGGAGCTGTTTTTT
TRBJ1-1 | TRBV4-3 | NA | many | CASSQEWGPHIINTEAFF | TGCGCCAGCAGCCAAGAGTGGGGACCGCACATTATAAACACTGAAGCTTTCTTT
TRBJ2-7 | TRBV4-1 | NA | few | CASSPSQRAAYEQYF | TGCGCCAGCAGCCCCTCCCAGCGGGCGGCCTACGAGCAGTACTTC
TRBJ2-7 | TRBV7-9 | NA | many | CASSDEVINYEQYF | TGTGCCAGCAGCGACGAGGTGATCAACTACGAGCAGTACTTC
TRBJ2-2 | TRBV19 | NA | NA | CASSRGASTGELFF | TGTGCCAGTAGTAGGGGGGCCTCCACCGGGGAGCTGTTTTTT
TRBJ2-2 | TRBV12-3/TRBV12-4 | TRBD2 | many | CASSITGTSSNTGELFF | TGTGCCAGCAGTATAACCGGGACTAGCTCTAACACCGGGGAGCTGTTTTTT
TRBJ2-5 | TRBV27 | TRBD2 | many | CASSSRAGGPETQYF | TGTGCCAGCAGCTCCCGGGCGGGAGGGCCCGAGACCCAGTACTTC
TRBJ1-2 | TRBV6-1 | NA | NA | CATEGSGNYGYAF | TGTGCCACCGAGGGTTCCGGGAACTATGGCTACGCCTTC
TRBJ2-7 | TRBV6-2/TRBV6-3 | TRBD2 | NA | CASRTPSGSIRYEQYF | TGTGCCAGCAGGACACCCAGCGGGAGTATACGATACGAGCAGTACTTC
TRBJ2-6 | TRBV6-1 | NA | NA | CASRTFGQSGANVLTF | TGTGCCAGCAGGACCTTCGGACAGTCTGGGGCCAACGTCCTGACTTTC
TRBJ1-5 | TRBV28 | NA | many | CASSSEDQPQHF | TGTGCCAGCAGTTCGGAGGATCAGCCCCAGCATTTT
TRBJ2-2 | TRBV4-2 | TRBD2 | few | CASSQRTIAGTLTGELFF | TGTGCCAGCAGCCAGCGGACCATAGCGGGAACCCTCACCGGGGAGCTGTTTTTT
TRBJ2-7 | TRBV20-1 | NA | many | CSARGREVTYEQYF | TGCAGTGCTAGGGGCAGGGAAGTTACCTACGAGCAGTACTTC
TRBJ2-7 | TRBV9 | NA | NA | CASSVAAVSYEQYF | TGTGCCAGCAGCGTAGCGGCGGTCTCCTACGAGCAGTACTTC
TRBJ2-5 | TRBV7-2 | TRBD2 | many | CASSLATTSGRRETQYF | TGTGCCAGCAGCTTAGCGACAACTAGCGGGAGAAGGGAGACCCAGTACTTC
TRBJ2-7 | TRBV6-1 | TRBD1 | many | CASSEVGTGGYEQYF | TGTGCCAGCAGTGAAGTGGGGACAGGGGGATACGAGCAGTACTTC
TRBJ1-2 | TRBV12-3/TRBV12-4 | NA | many | CASSQTLNYGYTF | TGTGCCAGTAGTCAGACACTTAACTATGGCTACACCTTC
TRBJ1-5 | TRBV28 | NA | many | CASSSDWGYSNQPQHF | TGTGCCAGCAGTTCCGATTGGGGATATAGCAATCAGCCCCAGCATTTT
TRBJ2-5 | TRBV6-1 | NA | few | CASSLGGAQQETQYF | TGTGCCAGCAGTCTTGGGGGAGCCCAACAAGAGACCCAGTACTTC
TRBJ2-5 | TRBV7-2 | TRBD2 | NA | CASSLVAGGPEETQYF | TGTGCCAGCAGCTTAGTAGCGGGAGGGCCGGAGGAGACCCAGTACTTC
TRBJ2-2 | TRBV24-1 | NA | many | CATSDSIMQGINTGELFF | TGTGCCACCAGTGATTCCATTATGCAGGGGATTAACACCGGGGAGCTGTTTTTT
TRBJ1-2 | TRBV28 | NA | NA | CASSRDQSYGYTF | TGTGCCAGCAGCCGGGACCAATCCTATGGCTACACCTTC
TRBJ2-2 | TRBV7-8 | NA | many | CASSLGQINGELFF | TGTGCCAGCAGCTTAGGGCAGATAAACGGGGAGCTGTTTTTT
TRBJ2-7 | TRBV12-5 | TRBD1 | many | CASGLGTGAFEQYF | TGTGCTAGTGGTTTGGGGACAGGGGCCTTTGAGCAGTACTTC